The source of this T cell receptor beta chain is a study of CD8+ T cells in alopecia areata. Study in general: The study gave treated patients oral tofacitinib at 5 to 10 mg twice daily.

As to this clone: Its antigen is currently unknown.

The germline gives CDR1 SGHTA, CDR2 FQGTGA. Trimming left V 3 bases short and J 6 bases short, with 9 bases between. CDR3 length equals 13 residues. Whole-study findings and limits: Normal scalp had lower clonality than lesional scalp, with alopecia totalis/universalis lesions showing this most strongly.

Samples from alopecia areata patients were lesional scalp punch biopsies and peripheral blood. After isolation, RNA underwent reverse transcription to generate cDNA as the sequencing template. Assay used: immunoSEQ multiplex PCR; TCRdb lists only in-frame clones, some missing. The table lists 80,000 to 100,000 clones, 35% to 45% of them singletons. V gene TRBV7-3 combines with J gene TRBJ2-1; possibly TRBD1 for D (6 bases). The source of this sequence is a human donor with alopecia areata. Sequenced sample: CD4+ T cells sorted from blood. This chain's CDR3 is CASSLQGINEQFF. The CDR3 coding sequence is TGTGCCAGCAGCTTGCAGGGGATCAATGAGCAGTTCTTC.